Below, 29 T cell receptor beta chains from the same sample are listed, as sequenced in a study of beta chain features in type 1 diabetes. Isolated RNA was reverse transcribed in full, so expressed TCRB transcripts were sequenced. Generated by immunoSEQ multiplex PCR, the TCRdb table keeps only in-frame clones and is missing some. The sample holds some 250,000 clones, roughly 30% seen once. Sequenced material: central memory CD4+ T cells from blood. The receptor set was obtained from a man aged 30 to 45 in good health.

In its sample, this clone was seen a few times. The V and J genes are TRBV9 and TRBJ2-2; TRBD2 is a possible D gene (6 bases). V shed 4 bases and J shed 4 bases, with 14 bases lying between them. CDR3 size: 15 residues. Germline loops: CDR1 SGDLS, CDR2 YYNGEE. The chain's CDR3 is CASSPGLLRTGELFF. CDR3 DNA: TGTGCCAGCAGCCCGGGACTGCTCCGCACCGGGGAGCTGTTTTTT.

This clone was counted at least ten times. The rearrangement links TRBV4-1 to TRBJ2-1; D could derive from TRBD1 or TRBD2 (5 bases each). Germline CDR1 MGHRA, CDR2 YSYEKL. Trimming left V 0 bases short and J 2 bases short, with 11 bases between. The CDR3 spans 16 residues. CDR3 bases: TGCGCCAGCAGCCAAGATGGGACGGAAACCTACAATGAGCAGTTCTTC. It yields the protein CASSQDGTETYNEQFF.

This clone showed up just a few times. The chain carries TRBV6-5 and TRBJ1-1, with D perhaps matching TRBD1 (6 bases). This CDR3 has 16 residues. V lost 2 bases and J lost 6, with 19 bases in between. Germline V gene lookup returns CDR1 MNHEY and CDR2 SVGAGI. CDR3 sequence reads: CASSYSGGTNPAEAFF. In DNA, the CDR3 is TGTGCCAGCAGTTACAGCGGAGGGACAAACCCTGCTGAAGCTTTCTTT.

CDR3 sequence: CASREQGAKTDTQYF. In DNA form, the CDR3 reads TGTGCCAGCAGAGAACAGGGGGCGAAGACAGATACGCAGTATTTT. The chain combines TRBV2 with TRBJ2-3, with 9 positions matching TRBD1. V shed 6 bases and J 3 bases; nucleotides not matched to a gene: 7. The germline CDR1 and CDR2 sequences are SNHLY and FYNNEI. This CDR3 is 15 amino acids long.

In its sample, this clone was seen a few times. The chain uses TRBV28 and TRBJ2-1; 13 bases map to TRBD2. This CDR3 comprises 16 residues. The V gene end was trimmed by 6 bases and the J gene end by 0 bases; junction bases not matched to a gene: 2. The germline V gene has CDR1 MDHEN and CDR2 SYDVKM. The CDR3: CASSGLAGASYNEQFF. The CDR3 nucleotides are TGTGCCAGCAGCGGACTAGCGGGAGCCTCCTACAATGAGCAGTTCTTC.

The chain has TRBV6-6 and TRBJ1-1; D not certain. There are 9 residues in the CDR3. Germline CDR1 and CDR2: MNHNY and SVGAGI (reference sequence). Deletions cut 3 bases from V and 7 bases from J, with 0 bases between. CDR3 in amino acids: CASSYEAFF. CDR3 DNA: TGTGCCAGCAGTTATGAAGCTTTCTTT.

This clone has more than one count but fewer than ten. This rearrangement joins TRBV28 to TRBJ2-3; D tentatively fits TRBD1 or TRBD2 (6 bases each). With 1 base removed from V and 5 bases from J, the gap between germline ends came to 10 bases. Per germline, CDR1 MDHEN and CDR2 SYDVKM. There are 14 residues in the CDR3. CDR3 DNA: TGTGCCAGCAGTTTATCGGGGGCCCAAGATACGCAGTATTTT. It specifies CASSLSGAQDTQYF.

V is TRBV28 and J is TRBJ2-7; D could derive from TRBD1 or TRBD2 (5 bases each). The CDR3 spans 15 residues. Trimming shortened V by 4 bases and J by 0 bases, and 13 bases separated the two germline ends. The germline CDR1 and CDR2 sequences are MDHEN and SYDVKM. The CDR3 sequence: CASSWGPPSSYEQYF. The CDR3, as DNA: TGTGCCAGCAGTTGGGGACCACCAAGCTCCTACGAGCAGTACTTC.

The chain couples TRBV2 to TRBJ2-7; D is unresolved. The CDR3 totals 14 residues. CDR1 is SNHLY, CDR2 FYNNEI, per germline. Trimming shortened V by 7 bases and J by 2 bases, and 15 bases separated the two germline ends. The chain's CDR3 is CASKDQLQAYEQYF. CDR3 nucleotide sequence: TGTGCCAGCAAGGATCAGTTGCAGGCCTACGAGCAGTACTTC.

The genes are TRBV11-1 and TRBJ2-1; TRBD2 aligns across 7 bases. After removal of 4 bases from V and 8 bases from J, the junction contained 8 bases not matched to a gene. Germline CDR1 reads SGHAT; CDR2 reads FQDESV (reference sequence). The CDR3 length is 14 residues. The CDR3 here is CASSSSGITDEQFF. Here the CDR3 DNA reads TGTGCCAGCAGCTCAAGCGGGATCACGGATGAGCAGTTCTTC. The variable domain in full, with the rest retrieved from reference TRBV11-1 and TRBJ2-1, is EAEVAQSPRYKITEKSQAVAFWCDPISGHATLYWYRQILGQGPELLVQFQDESVVDDSQLPKDRFSAERLKGVDSTLKIQPAELGDSAMYLCASSSSGITDEQFFGPGTRLTVL.

The rearrangement links TRBV10-3 to TRBJ2-1; possibly TRBD2 for D (5 bases). Trimming left V 7 bases short and J 0 bases short, with 10 bases between. There are 14 residues in the CDR3. Germline CDR1 reads ENHRY; CDR2 reads SYGVKD. The CDR3 reads CAIIRGSSYNEQFF. CDR3 nucleotides: TGTGCCATCATTCGGGGAAGCTCCTACAATGAGCAGTTCTTC.

The chain recombines TRBV6-5 with TRBJ2-5; D unresolved. V lost 0 bases and J 4 bases, leaving 6 bases between the germline ends. CDR3 length equals 13 residues. The germline CDR1 and CDR2 sequences are MNHEY and SVGAGI. CDR3 region: CASSYSGSETQYF. For the CDR3, the DNA is TGTGCCAGCAGTTACTCAGGGTCAGAGACCCAGTACTTC.

The gene calls are TRBV29-1 and TRBJ2-7; tentatively, D is TRBD2 (5 bases). The CDR3 length is 13 residues. The V gene's germline CDR1 is SQVTM and CDR2 ANQGSEA. Trimming removed 4 bases at V and 7 bases at J, with 17 bases between. The CDR3 reads CSVAPSGGGEQYF. CDR3 nucleotides: TGCAGCGTTGCCCCCTCTGGTGGCGGGGAGCAGTACTTC.

The chain recombines TRBV6-1 with TRBJ2-5; TRBD1 aligns across 9 bases. V trimming: 8 bases; J trimming: 0 bases; junction bases outside the gene matches: 1. Germline V gene data show CDR1 as MNHNS and CDR2 as SASEGT. The CDR3 consists of 13 residues. CDR3 protein: CASGTGHQETQYF. DNA for the CDR3: TGTGCCAGCGGGACAGGGCACCAAGAGACCCAGTACTTC.

This sequence joins TRBV2 and TRBJ2-7; D may be TRBD1 or TRBD2 (5 bases each). The germline gives CDR1 SNHLY, CDR2 FYNNEI. Deletions cut 8 bases from V and 0 bases from J, with 11 bases between. This CDR3 has 13 residues. CDR3 sequence (DNA): TGTGCCAGCGGGACGGGCGCCTCCTACGAGCAGTACTTC. It codes for CASGTGASYEQYF.

In this sample, this clone turned up a few times. The chain combines TRBV5-4 with TRBJ2-2; 10 bases are a match to TRBD1. CDR1 SGHNT and CDR2 YYREEE come from the germline V gene (reference sequence). Unmatched junction bases numbered 12, after V lost 1 base and J lost 9 bases. The CDR3 consists of 17 residues. CDR3 DNA sequence: TGTGCCAGCAGCTTGTTTCACGGGGGACAGGGGCAACGGGAGCTGTTTTTT. Translation: CASSLFHGGQGQRELFF.

The chain recombines TRBV2 with TRBJ1-1; D is unresolved. V lost 7 bases and J lost 9, with 15 bases in between. This CDR3 contains 12 residues. The germline V gene encodes CDR1 SNHLY and CDR2 FYNNEI. This chain's CDR3 is CASTQVIGKAFF. The CDR3, as DNA: TGTGCCAGCACTCAGGTGATAGGAAAAGCTTTCTTT.

In its sample, this clone was seen many times. The chain carries TRBV2 and TRBJ2-7; tentatively, D is TRBD2 (5 bases). The CDR3 sequence is 12 residues long. With 8 bases removed from V and 2 bases from J, the gap between germline ends came to 10 bases. Per the germline V gene, CDR1 is SNHLY and CDR2 is FYNNEI. The CDR3 loop reads CASHGDAYEQYF. For the CDR3, the DNA is TGTGCCAGCCACGGGGATGCCTACGAGCAGTACTTC.

This clone was seen more than once but under ten times. The V gene is TRBV21-1, the J gene TRBJ2-7. TRBV21-1 is an annotated pseudogene. CDR3 size: 14 residues. CDR3 coding DNA: TGTGCCAGCAGCAAAGTGCAAGGGCCCCACGAGCAGTACTTC. This gives the protein CASSKVQGPHEQYF.

This clone was found a few times. The J gene is TRBJ2-7, the V gene TRBV20-1; D ambiguous. V was cut by 0 bases and J by 10 bases, with 10 bases left in between. Germline V gene sequence: CDR1 DFQATT, CDR2 SNEGSKA (reference sequence). The CDR3 is 11 residues long. CDR3 loop: CSARELPNQYF. CDR3 in DNA: TGCAGTGCTAGAGAACTGCCCAACCAGTACTTC.

This chain connects TRBV20-1 to TRBJ2-3, with unresolved D. Germline CDR1 DFQATT, CDR2 SNEGSKA (reference sequence). Between the trimmed V and J ends, which lost 6 bases and 5 bases, there was a span of 9 bases. The CDR3 extends over 11 amino acids. CDR3 loop: CSALPQDTQYF. The CDR3, as DNA: TGCAGTGCACTACCTCAAGATACGCAGTATTTT.

This clone occurred a few times. The rearrangement links TRBV25-1 to TRBJ2-2; D may be TRBD1 (6 bases). This CDR3 spans 16 amino acids. Per the germline V gene, CDR1 is MGHDK and CDR2 is SYGVNS. The V end was cut by 4 bases, the J end by 0 bases, with 12 bases between. CDR3 region: CASSAPGHANTGELFF. CDR3 DNA sequence: TGTGCCAGCAGTGCCCCGGGACACGCGAACACCGGGGAGCTGTTTTTT.

CDR3 nucleotide sequence: TGTGCCAGCAGCTTGCAGGGGGAGACCCAGTACTTC. This encodes CASSLQGETQYF. The V gene is TRBV5-6, the J gene TRBJ2-5; D is possibly TRBD1 (6 bases). The germline V and J ends were trimmed by 1 base and 5 bases, with 6 bases remaining between them. The CDR3 has 12 amino acids. Germline lookup yields CDR1 SGHDT and CDR2 YYEEEE.

Only a few counts were recorded for this clone. The V gene is TRBV19, the J gene TRBJ1-2, with D tentatively TRBD1 (5 bases). The ends were cut back, 3 bases at V and 2 bases at J, with 10 bases in the middle. Germline CDR1 LNHDA, CDR2 SQIVND (reference sequence). The CDR3 extends over 14 amino acids. CDR3 sequence reads: CASSIWGDNYGYTF. In DNA, the CDR3 is TGTGCCAGTAGTATTTGGGGGGACAACTATGGCTACACCTTC.

This rearrangement joins TRBV19 to TRBJ1-1; TRBD1 might be the D (6 bases). CDR3 length equals 12 residues. CDR1 and CDR2 from the germline V gene are LNHDA and SQIVND (reference sequence). Between the trimmed V and J ends, which lost 6 bases and 3 bases, there was a span of 8 bases. The CDR3 region has the DNA TGTGCCAGTAGAGGACAGTACACTGAAGCTTTCTTT. Protein: CASRGQYTEAFF. Full variable domain (remainder filled in from reference TRBV19 and TRBJ1-1): DGGITQSPKYLFRKEGQNVTLSCEQNLNHDAMYWYRQDPGQGLRLIYYSQIVNDFQKGDIAEGYSVSREKKESFPLTVTSAQKNPTAFYLCASRGQYTEAFFGQGTRLTVV.

The genes are TRBV28 and TRBJ2-1; 11 bases are shared with TRBD1. Trimming took 8 bases from V and 6 from J; bases not matched to a gene: 9. The CDR3 totals 15 residues. Per germline, CDR1 MDHEN and CDR2 SYDVKM. In nucleotides, the CDR3 is TGTGCCAGCGCCCTCCCTGGGACAGGGGGCAATGAGCAGTTCTTC. Its protein is CASALPGTGGNEQFF.

The rearrangement uses TRBV29-1 and TRBJ2-2; D is unclear. V shed 7 bases and J shed 1 base, with 4 bases lying between them. The CDR3 is 11 residues long. The V gene's germline CDR1 is SQVTM and CDR2 ANQGSEA. Here the CDR3 DNA reads TGCAGCGGTCGGAACACCGGGGAGCTGTTTTTT. It encodes CSGRNTGELFF.

This clone was detected only a few times. J is TRBJ2-7 and V is TRBV5-6; possibly TRBD1 for D (6 bases). Germline V gene data show CDR1 as SGHDT and CDR2 as YYEEEE. The CDR3 covers 15 residues. Trimming left V 4 bases short and J 2 bases short, with 16 bases between. The CDR3, as DNA: TGTGCCAGCAGCCCGACAGGCACCTACCCCTACGAGCAGTACTTC. It specifies CASSPTGTYPYEQYF.

The chain is built from TRBV10-3 and TRBJ1-2; D is unclear. CDR3 length equals 12 residues. Trimming removed 2 bases from V and 12 bases from J, with 13 bases in between. Germline CDR1 is ENHRY and CDR2 is SYGVKD. The CDR3 sequence: CAISETVGFDTF. As DNA, the CDR3 is TGTGCCATCAGTGAGACCGTCGGGTTCGACACCTTC.